This is a list of T cell receptor beta chains from one sample in a study of CXCR3-negative and CXCR3-positive naive CD8 T cells. TCRdb reprocessed the 5' RACE reads and reports one entry per CDR3 protein, with no DNA. The record lists 65,000 to 95,000 distinct CDR3 sequences, of which the ten most abundant hold around 1.6%. The specimen was naive CXCR3- CD8+ T cells from blood. The receptors originated from a human donor in good health. Some clones in this sample may be carry-over from other donors' samples. The CDR3 runs from the conserved cysteine through the conserved F or W. Fields, in order: V gene, J gene, CDR3 protein.

TRBV12-3/TRBV12-4,TRBJ1-1,CASSTGDTEAFF
TRBV12-3/TRBV12-4,TRBJ2-1,CASSLYEGPNEQFF
TRBV29-1,TRBJ2-3,CSAVEGSTDTQYF
TRBV11-2,TRBJ2-3,CASSFPTSGTSTDTQYF
TRBV19,TRBJ2-7,CASSNTIARLYEQYF
TRBV4-1,TRBJ2-1,CASSRTGPSSYNEQFF
TRBV12-3/TRBV12-4,TRBJ2-5,CASSNAPWSGGEETQYF
TRBV28,TRBJ2-2,CASSLLSVTGELFF
TRBV28,TRBJ2-5,CASTSKDLLRFQETQYF
TRBV12-3/TRBV12-4,TRBJ2-1,CASSLSGTYNEQFF
TRBV7-8,TRBJ2-1,CASSLMLGQGANEQFF
TRBV10-3,TRBJ2-3,CAISESFTSEQYADTQYF
TRBV29-1,TRBJ2-1,CSVGGLLLAGVSLNNEQFF
TRBV4-3,TRBJ1-2,CASSQGSYMDGYTF
TRBV4-3,TRBJ2-1,CASSQDPDNEQFF
TRBV15,TRBJ1-1,CATSRNDRGGTEAFF
TRBV9,TRBJ2-1,CASSAVTSVTYNEQFF